The source of this T cell receptor beta chain is a study of early T cells in non-severe SARS-CoV-2 infection. The library protocol tagged individual cDNA molecules with unique molecular identifiers. From the 5' RACE reads, TCRdb called clonotypes with MiXCR, one entry per CDR3 protein. The sample has fewer than 100,000 distinct CDR3 sequences; less than 20% are singletons. This clonotype has just a few counts. The target antigen is unknown. Findings and caveats of the study: The study's VDJdb matching favored anti-spike CD8 responses and missed private and CD4 specificities.

The receptor was derived from an adult who was a healthcare worker with PCR-confirmed SARS-CoV-2 infection or an uninfected control (not recorded which). The sequenced sample was whole blood.

DNA for the CDR3: TGTGCCAGCAGCGAGGGCGTGAGCTCCTACGAGCAGTACTTC. Amino acids: CASSEGVSSYEQYF. The V and J genes are TRBV27 and TRBJ2-7, with D perhaps TRBD2 (5 bases). This CDR3 region has 14 residues. CDR1 is MNHEY and CDR2 is SMNVEV in the germline V gene (reference sequence). Between the trimmed V and J ends, which lost 6 bases and 0 bases, there was a span of 12 bases.